These 8 T cell receptor beta chains came from one sample sequenced in a study of blood T cells in healthy people across ages. Then a second PCR, running roughly 7 to 11 cycles, was carried out with a sample-barcoded 5' primer and a J-beta primer mix. Each CDR3 protein is one row after TCRdb ran MiXCR on the 5' RACE reads. The data show 1.5 million to 2 million distinct CDR3 sequences, roughly 43% seen once. Sequencing was performed on blood. Every receptor here comes from a human donor in good health.

V is TRBV6-1 and J is TRBJ2-7; 11 bases agree with TRBD1. Germline V CDR1 and CDR2: MNHNS, SASEGT. Trimming took 6 bases from V and 12 from J; bases not matched to a gene: 31. The CDR3 is 20 residues long. This CDR3 reads CASSKDNEGQGDIGAHHRYF. The CDR3 DNA reads as TGTGCCAGCAGCAAAGACAACGAGGGACAGGGGGATATCGGGGCTCATCATCGGTACTTC.

The J gene is TRBJ2-3, the V gene TRBV5-1; 11 bases agree with TRBD2. CDR3 length equals 16 residues. J was trimmed by 5 bases and V by 4 bases; bases with no gene match: 9. Looked up from germline, CDR1 is SGHRS and CDR2 is YFSETQ. CDR3 region: CASSRMTSGARDTQYF. The DNA for the CDR3 is TGCGCCAGCAGCCGAATGACTAGCGGGGCCCGAGATACGCAGTATTTT.

This clonotype was observed at least ten times. This could be a read error, since a much larger clone is one nucleotide away. V gene TRBV4-3 combines with J gene TRBJ2-6, with D possibly being TRBD1 or TRBD2 (5 bases each). Germline lookup yields CDR1 LGHNA and CDR2 YSLEER. CDR3 length equals 16 residues. This chain's CDR3 is CASSPLEGTGANVRTF. CDR3 bases: TGCGCCAGCAGCCCACTGGAAGGGACCGGGGCCAACGTCCGGACTTTC.

The J gene is TRBJ2-1, the V gene TRBV28; TRBD1 aligns across 7 bases. The V segment lost 5 bases and the J segment 5 bases; nucleotides outside the gene matches: 9. Germline CDR1 and CDR2: MDHEN and SYDVKM. This CDR3 contains 15 residues. CDR3 DNA: TGTGCCAGCAGTGAGAGGGGGACAGACCACAATGAGCAGTTCTTC. Amino acids: CASSERGTDHNEQFF.

The CDR3 loop reads CASRFLAGGTDTQYF. The CDR3 DNA reads as TGTGCCAGCAGATTCCTAGCGGGGGGCACAGATACGCAGTATTTT. The V call is TRBV6-5, the J call TRBJ2-3; 10 nucleotides match TRBD2. The CDR3 is made up of 15 amino acids. CDR1 is MNHEY and CDR2 is SVGAGI in the germline V gene. Unmatched junction bases numbered 4, after V lost 6 bases and J lost 1 base.

The rearrangement uses TRBV20-1 and TRBJ2-2; a possible D gene is TRBD1 (6 bases). Deletions cut 4 bases from V and 0 bases from J, with 12 bases between. Germline assignment: CDR1 DFQATT and CDR2 SNEGSKA (reference sequence). This CDR3 comprises 15 residues. CDR3 bases: TGCAGTGCTACCCCCGGGACAACGAACACCGGGGAGCTGTTTTTT. Translated: CSATPGTTNTGELFF.

The chain recombines TRBV15 with TRBJ2-7, with D perhaps matching TRBD2 (7 bases). This CDR3 region has 15 residues. Trimming stripped 5 bases from V and 0 bases from J, with 14 bases between. The germline V gene encodes CDR1 LNHNV and CDR2 YYDKDF (reference sequence). CDR3 bases: TGTGCCACCAGCCCGAAGGGGGGGAGCTCCTACGAGCAGTACTTC. Encoded protein: CATSPKGGSSYEQYF. The full variable domain, rest sourced from reference TRBV15 and TRBJ2-7, is DAMVIQNPRYQVTQFGKPVTLSCSQTLNHNVMYWYQQKSSQAPKLLFHYYDKDFNNEADTPDNFQSRRPNTSFCFLDIRSPGLGDTAMYLCATSPKGGSSYEQYFGPGTRLTVT.

The genes are TRBV12-3 or TRBV12-4 and TRBJ1-2; D is undetermined. This CDR3 is built from 14 residues. With 5 bases removed from V and 4 bases from J, the gap between germline ends came to 14 bases. This chain's CDR3 is CASSEGRLGYGYTF. DNA of the CDR3: TGTGCCAGCAGTGAGGGTCGGCTGGGCTATGGCTACACCTTC.